These 14 T cell receptor beta chains were all obtained from the same sample, sequenced in a study of T cell repertoires in cytomegalovirus infection. These receptors are not linked to any known antigen. Each CDR3 protein gets one entry after TCRdb re-called the reads with MiXCR. The sample carries hundreds of thousands of distinct CDR3 sequences, about 30% recorded once. The sequenced sample was cultured PBMCs, obtained from culture after CMV antigen stimulation. These receptors all come from a human donor in good health (CMV status not recorded). Some clones in this sample may be carry-over from other donors' samples.

CDR3 sequence reads: CASSSRTGTGSNEKLFF. The CDR3 bases are TGTGCCAGCAGTTCTCGAACAGGGACGGGTTCTAATGAAAAACTGTTTTTT. The chain has TRBV6-5 and TRBJ1-4, with a weak D call TRBD1 (6 bases). The CDR3 runs to 17 residues. Trimming took off 4 bases at V and 3 bases at J, with 18 bases between the two ends. Germline V lookup: CDR1 MNHEY, CDR2 SVGAGI.

Only a few counts were recorded for this clonotype. This sequence joins TRBV7-2 and TRBJ2-1, with TRBD2 as a possible D gene (6 bases). The CDR3 totals 12 residues. Germline V gene lookup returns CDR1 SGHTA and CDR2 FQGNSA. V was cut by 5 bases and J by 10 bases, with 12 bases left in between. The CDR3 nucleotides are TGTGCCAGCAGCACCTCAGGGAGGGAGCAGTTCTTC. Translating it yields CASSTSGREQFF.

This chain links TRBV7-9 with TRBJ1-1; maybe TRBD1 (5 bases). The V end was cut by 1 base, the J end by 1 base, with 13 bases between. The CDR3 contains 16 residues. CDR1 and CDR2 (germline): SEHNR, FQNEAQ (reference sequence). CDR3 in amino acids: CASSLVPGTENTEAFF. The DNA for the CDR3 is TGTGCCAGCAGCTTAGTGCCCGGGACCGAGAACACTGAAGCTTTCTTT.

This clonotype showed up just a few times. The V and J genes are TRBV7-2 and TRBJ2-4, with TRBD1 matching 11 bases. Per germline, CDR1 SGHTA and CDR2 FQGNSA. The CDR3 consists of 15 residues. Unmatched junction bases numbered 4, after V lost 1 base and J lost 8 bases. The chain's CDR3 is CASSLGGTGGDIQYF. CDR3 DNA: TGTGCCAGCAGCTTAGGAGGGACAGGGGGGGACATTCAGTACTTC.

The V gene is TRBV7-4, the J gene TRBJ2-1, with TRBD2 identical over 8 bases. There are 15 residues in the CDR3. The V and J ends lost 5 bases and 6 bases, in that order; junction bases with no gene match: 9. Germline V gene sequence: CDR1 SGHVT, CDR2 SQSDAQ. CDR3 residues: CASSPVGLAGNEQFF. Written as DNA, the CDR3 is TGTGCCAGCAGCCCTGTTGGGCTAGCGGGCAATGAGCAGTTCTTC.

The chain has TRBV14 and TRBJ2-5; possibly TRBD2 for D (6 bases). V dropped 0 bases and J dropped 2 bases, with 19 bases sitting between them. The length of the CDR3 is 18 residues. The germline gives CDR1 SGHDN, CDR2 FVKESK. The CDR3, as DNA: TGTGCCAGCAGCCAAGATCTCTCGATGCGGGACTGGCAAGAGACCCAGTACTTC. Amino acid sequence: CASSQDLSMRDWQETQYF.

This clonotype has ten or more counts. The V and J genes are TRBV7-2 and TRBJ2-7, with 9 bases matching TRBD1. Germline-derived CDR1 and CDR2 are SGHTA and FQGNSA. V lost 0 bases to trimming and J lost 0 bases; unmatched junction nucleotides: 6. The CDR3 consists of 17 residues. As DNA, the CDR3 is TGTGCCAGCAGCTTAGCCGCCGGGACAGGGAGCTCCTACGAGCAGTACTTC. Protein product: CASSLAAGTGSSYEQYF.

This rearrangement joins TRBV20-1 to TRBJ2-7; tentative D call: TRBD2 (6 bases). Trimming pared 1 base from V and 0 bases from J, leaving 16 bases between. Germline V CDR1 and CDR2: DFQATT, SNEGSKA (reference sequence). The CDR3 contains 16 residues. The DNA of the CDR3 is TGCAGTGCTAGAGGGGGCGGGCGGGAAAGCTCCTACGAGCAGTACTTC. Its translation: CSARGGGRESSYEQYF.

The J gene is TRBJ2-7, the V gene TRBV4-1, with a possible D match to TRBD1 (5 bases). The CDR3 runs 14 residues. V was clipped by 2 bases and J by 4 bases, with 12 bases between them. CDR1 and CDR2 (germline): MGHRA, YSYEKL. The CDR3 sequence is CASSQPFPGYEQYF. The CDR3 DNA reads as TGCGCCAGCAGCCAACCATTCCCAGGGTACGAGCAGTACTTC.

J is TRBJ2-1 and V is TRBV19, with D possibly TRBD2 on 5 matching bases. Trimming removed 3 bases at V and 3 bases at J, with 12 bases between. The germline V gene has CDR1 LNHDA and CDR2 SQIVND (reference sequence). CDR3 length: 15 residues. The chain's CDR3 is CASSMVSGIYNEQFF. CDR3 bases: TGTGCCAGTAGTATGGTAAGCGGAATCTACAATGAGCAGTTCTTC.

The chain recombines TRBV5-6 with TRBJ2-1; D perhaps matches TRBD1 (7 bases). This CDR3 contains 14 residues. Per germline, CDR1 SGHDT and CDR2 YYEEEE. Trimming stripped 5 bases from V and 8 bases from J, with 17 bases between. DNA of the CDR3: TGTGCCAGCAGAGGGGTGGAGGGGGCACATGAGCAGTTCTTC. This translates into CASRGVEGAHEQFF. Full variable domain (outside the CDR3, taken from reference TRBV5-6 and TRBJ2-1): DAGVTQSPTHLIKTRGQQVTLRCSPKSGHDTVSWYQQALGQGPQFIFQYYEEEERQRGNFPDRFSGHQFPNYSSELNVNALLLGDSALYLCASRGVEGAHEQFFGPGTRLTVL.

This clonotype has just a few counts. The rearrangement uses TRBV28 and TRBJ2-1; no reliable D call. In germline, CDR1 is MDHEN, CDR2 SYDVKM. Trimming pared 0 bases from V and 8 bases from J, leaving 5 bases between. This CDR3 has 12 residues. The CDR3 sequence is CASSLWPDEQFF. CDR3 DNA: TGTGCCAGCAGTTTATGGCCGGATGAGCAGTTCTTC.

This clonotype was seen many times. The V gene is TRBV7-2, the J gene TRBJ2-7; D is ambiguous. Trimming took 0 bases from V and 2 from J, leaving 20 bases between them. The length of the CDR3 is 18 residues. CDR1 is SGHTA, CDR2 FQGNSA, per germline. The CDR3, as DNA: TGTGCCAGCAGCTTAGCAGGACCTAGGTCACAGTTCCCCTACGAGCAGTACTTC. Protein product: CASSLAGPRSQFPYEQYF.

This clonotype was found a few times. The chain uses TRBV11-2 and TRBJ2-6; 11 positions agree with TRBD1. Germline V gene lookup returns CDR1 SGHAT and CDR2 FQNNGV. With V trimmed by 5 bases and J by 1 base, 7 bases remained unmatched. There are 18 residues in the CDR3. The CDR3 here is CASSPRGTGGSGANVLTF. CDR3 bases: TGTGCCAGCAGCCCGAGGGGGACAGGGGGATCTGGGGCCAACGTCCTGACTTTC.